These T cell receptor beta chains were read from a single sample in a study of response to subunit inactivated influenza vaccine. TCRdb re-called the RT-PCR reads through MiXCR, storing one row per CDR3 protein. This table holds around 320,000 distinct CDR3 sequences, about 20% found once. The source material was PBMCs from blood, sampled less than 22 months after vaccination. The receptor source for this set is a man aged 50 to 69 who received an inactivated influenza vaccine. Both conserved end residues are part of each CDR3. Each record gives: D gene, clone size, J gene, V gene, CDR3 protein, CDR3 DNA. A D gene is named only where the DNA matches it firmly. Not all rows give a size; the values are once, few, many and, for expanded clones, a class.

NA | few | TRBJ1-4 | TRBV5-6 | CASSSQKGWEKLFF | TGTGCCAGCAGCTCGCAGAAGGGTTGGGAAAAACTGTTTTTT
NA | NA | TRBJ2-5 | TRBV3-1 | CASSQGYSSQETQYF | TGTGCCAGCAGCCAAGGTTACAGCTCTCAAGAGACCCAGTACTTC
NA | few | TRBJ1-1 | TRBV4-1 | CASSQGLGSGFLLGTEAFF | TGCGCCAGCAGCCAAGGTCTGGGCAGCGGCTTCCTCTTAGGGACTGAAGCTTTCTTT
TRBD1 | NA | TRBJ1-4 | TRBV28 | CASSLGGAGGREKLFF | TGTGCCAGCAGTTTGGGTGGGGCAGGGGGAAGAGAAAAACTGTTTTTT
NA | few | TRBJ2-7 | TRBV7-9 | CASSLSQDEQYF | TGTGCCAGCAGCTTAAGTCAGGACGAGCAGTACTTC
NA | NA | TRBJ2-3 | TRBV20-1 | CSADLRGVGTDTQYF | TGCAGTGCTGATTTGAGGGGGGTAGGCACAGATACGCAGTATTTT
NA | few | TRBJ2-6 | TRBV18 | CASSVGRNVLTF | TGTGCCAGCTCAGTAGGCCGTAACGTCCTGACTTTC
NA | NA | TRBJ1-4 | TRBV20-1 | CSARGAVEKLFF | TGCAGTGCTAGAGGGGCAGTCGAAAAACTGTTTTTT
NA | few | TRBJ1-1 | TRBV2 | CASTPTNTEAFF | TGTGCCAGCACTCCTACGAACACTGAAGCTTTCTTT
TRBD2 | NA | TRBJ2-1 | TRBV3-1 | CASSQWRGTSNEQFF | TGTGCCAGCAGCCAATGGCGGGGGACTAGCAATGAGCAGTTCTTC
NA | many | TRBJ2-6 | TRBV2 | CASSDDFTGANVLTF | TGTGCCAGCAGTGACGATTTTACTGGGGCCAACGTCCTGACTTTC
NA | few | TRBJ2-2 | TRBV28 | CASSLTGIHANTGELFF | TGTGCCAGCAGTTTAACTGGGATACACGCAAACACCGGGGAGCTGTTTTTT
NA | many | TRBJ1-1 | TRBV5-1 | CASREDWGNTEAFF | TGCGCCAGCAGGGAGGATTGGGGAAACACTGAAGCTTTCTTT
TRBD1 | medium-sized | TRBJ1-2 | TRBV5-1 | CASSLDGTGNGYTF | TGCGCCAGCAGCTTGGACGGGACAGGGAACGGCTACACCTTC
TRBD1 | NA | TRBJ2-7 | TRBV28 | CASSPDRWGSYEQYF | TGTGCCAGCAGTCCGGACAGGTGGGGGTCCTACGAGCAGTACTTC
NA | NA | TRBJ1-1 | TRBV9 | CASSPLAGTGTEAFF | TGTGCCAGCAGCCCCCTAGCGGGGACGGGCACTGAAGCTTTCTTT
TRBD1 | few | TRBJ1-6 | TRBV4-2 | CASSTGQGGFDIVYSPLHF | TGTGCCAGCAGTACCGGACAGGGAGGTTTTGACATTGTATATTCACCCCTCCACTTT
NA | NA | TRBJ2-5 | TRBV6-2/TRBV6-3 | CASSYSVDNLETQYF | TGTGCCAGCAGTTACTCGGTCGACAATTTGGAGACCCAGTACTTC
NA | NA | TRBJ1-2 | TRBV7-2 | CASSFISTDYGYTF | TGTGCCAGCAGCTTTATCAGTACAGACTATGGCTACACCTTC
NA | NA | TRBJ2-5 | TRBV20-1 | CSARSPGQGATQYF | TGCAGTGCTAGATCGCCGGGACAAGGGGCGACCCAGTACTTC
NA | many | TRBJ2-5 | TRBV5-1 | CASSYGNRETQYF | TGCGCCAGCAGCTATGGGAATAGGGAGACCCAGTACTTC
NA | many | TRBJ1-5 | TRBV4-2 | CASSQDRGNQPQHF | TGTGCCAGCAGTCAGGACAGAGGCAATCAGCCCCAGCATTTT
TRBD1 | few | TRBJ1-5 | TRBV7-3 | CASSCTGESNQPQHF | TGTGCCAGCAGCTGTACAGGGGAGTCCAATCAGCCCCAGCATTTT
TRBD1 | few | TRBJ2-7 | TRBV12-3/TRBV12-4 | CASSMTGYEQYF | TGTGCCAGCAGTATGACAGGGTACGAGCAGTACTTC
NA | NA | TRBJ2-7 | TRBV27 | CASSPDTGVDEQYF | TGTGCCAGCAGTCCGGACACCGGTGTTGACGAGCAGTACTTC
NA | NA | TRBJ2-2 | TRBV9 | CASSVVPGASGELFF | TGTGCCAGCAGCGTAGTTCCCGGGGCTAGCGGGGAGCTGTTTTTT
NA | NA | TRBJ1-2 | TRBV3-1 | CASSPGAPPYGYTF | TGTGCCAGCAGCCCGGGGGCGCCGCCTTATGGCTACACCTTC
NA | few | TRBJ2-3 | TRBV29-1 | CSVAGAPFTDTQYF | TGCAGCGTTGCAGGGGCGCCTTTCACAGATACGCAGTATTTT
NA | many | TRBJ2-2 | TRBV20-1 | CSARGSLETGELFF | TGCAGTGCTAGAGGGAGCCTAGAAACCGGGGAGCTGTTTTTT
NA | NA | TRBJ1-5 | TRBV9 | CASSPSVNQPQHF | TGTGCCAGCAGCCCCTCAGTCAATCAGCCCCAGCATTTT
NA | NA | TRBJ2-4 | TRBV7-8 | CASSLVGAGTHF | NA
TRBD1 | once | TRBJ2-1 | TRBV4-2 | CASSHVFRDRGYNEQFF | TGTGCCAGCAGCCATGTATTTCGGGACAGGGGCTACAATGAGCAGTTCTTC
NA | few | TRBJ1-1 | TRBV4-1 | CASSRSMLGGERARNTEAFF | TGCGCCAGCAGCCGATCAATGCTGGGGGGGGAAAGGGCTCGAAACACTGAAGCTTTCTTT
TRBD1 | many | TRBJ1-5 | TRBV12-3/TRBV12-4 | CASSQTGLQPQHF | TGTGCCAGCAGTCAGACAGGGTTACAACCCCAGCATTTT
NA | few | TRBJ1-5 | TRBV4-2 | CASSQADRRTDQPQHF | TGTGCCAGCAGCCAAGCTGACAGGCGAACCGATCAGCCCCAGCATTTT
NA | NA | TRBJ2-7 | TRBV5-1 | CASSFDQGGPYEQYF | TGCGCCAGCAGCTTCGATCAGGGGGGGCCCTACGAGCAGTACTTC
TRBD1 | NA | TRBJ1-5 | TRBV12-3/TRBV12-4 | CASSPGDRINSNQPQHF | TGTGCCAGCAGTCCTGGGGACAGGATAAATAGCAATCAGCCCCAGCATTTT
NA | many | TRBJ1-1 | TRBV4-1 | CASSQDSGRTEAFF | TGCGCCAGCAGCCAAGATTCCGGACGGACTGAAGCTTTCTTT
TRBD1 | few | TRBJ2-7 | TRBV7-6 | CASTMGQFYEQYF | TGTGCCAGCACCATGGGACAGTTCTACGAGCAGTACTTC
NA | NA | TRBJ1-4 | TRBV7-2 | CASSLAGHMGEKLFF | TGTGCCAGCAGCTTAGCCGGACATATGGGTGAAAAACTGTTTTTT
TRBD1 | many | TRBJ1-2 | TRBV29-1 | CSVSPGGDYGYTF | TGCAGCGTAAGCCCAGGGGGCGACTATGGCTACACCTTC
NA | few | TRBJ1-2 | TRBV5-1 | CASSWRESGVSYGYTF | TGCGCCAGCAGCTGGAGGGAATCGGGCGTATCCTATGGCTACACCTTC
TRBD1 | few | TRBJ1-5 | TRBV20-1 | CSAPRAGGRNQPQHF | TGCAGTGCCCCTAGAGCAGGGGGTCGCAATCAGCCCCAGCATTTT
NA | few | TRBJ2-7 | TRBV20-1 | CSARLSGLLARGEQYF | TGCAGTGCTAGACTCTCGGGCCTCCTCGCTCGTGGCGAGCAGTACTTC
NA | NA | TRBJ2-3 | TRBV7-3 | CASSFGGLTDTQYF | TGTGCCAGCAGCTTCGGGGGGCTCACAGATACGCAGTATTTT
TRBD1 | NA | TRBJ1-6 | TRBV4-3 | CASSQNPDRGNSPLHF | TGCGCCAGCAGCCAAAACCCTGACAGGGGTAATTCACCCCTCCACTTT
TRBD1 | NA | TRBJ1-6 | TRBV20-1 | CSARTGKDSPLHF | TGCAGTGCCCGGACAGGCAAGGATTCACCCCTCCACTTT
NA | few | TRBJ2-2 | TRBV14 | CASSQSASALNTGELFF | TGTGCCAGCAGCCAATCTGCCAGCGCCCTGAACACCGGGGAGCTGTTTTTT